This is a list of T cell receptor beta chains from one sample in a study of OX40 agonist ivuxolimab in advanced cancers. Clones were sequenced by immunoSEQ multiplex PCR, and TCRdb holds only the in-frame ones, with some missing. Altogether some 50,000 clones are present, about 83% being singletons, with the ten largest covering over 3%. The material sequenced was CD4+ or CD8+ T cells sorted from blood, taken in a trial of the OX40 agonist ivuxolimab. Source of these receptors: an adult with an advanced solid tumor such as melanoma, head and neck, liver or kidney cancer. Both conserved end residues are part of each CDR3. Each record gives: D gene, V gene, J gene, clone size, CDR3 protein, CDR3 DNA. The D gene is left open where the match is weak. A row's size may be missing; if present it is once, few, many or a size class.

d_call: TRBD2
v_call: TRBV6-1
j_call: TRBJ2-1
clone_size: NA
cdr3_aa: CATQTSGNYNEQFF
cdr3_nt: TGTGCCACCCAGACTAGCGGGAACTACAATGAGCAGTTCTTC

d_call: NA
v_call: TRBV9
j_call: TRBJ2-1
clone_size: NA
cdr3_aa: CASSYSGGTGAYNEQFF
cdr3_nt: TGTGCCAGCAGCTACTCGGGAGGGACAGGCGCCTACAATGAGCAGTTCTTC

d_call: NA
v_call: TRBV5-1
j_call: TRBJ1-1
clone_size: NA
cdr3_aa: CASSFVVGSEAFF
cdr3_nt: TGCGCCAGCAGCTTTGTTGTGGGTTCTGAAGCTTTCTTT

d_call: NA
v_call: TRBV15
j_call: TRBJ1-6
clone_size: NA
cdr3_aa: CATSRVHSSPLHF
cdr3_nt: TGTGCCACCAGCAGAGTACATTCCTCACCCCTCCACTTT

d_call: NA
v_call: TRBV7-2
j_call: TRBJ2-1
clone_size: NA
cdr3_aa: CASSLGGIKQFF
cdr3_nt: TGTGCCAGCAGCTTAGGAGGGATTAAGCAGTTCTTC

d_call: NA
v_call: TRBV28
j_call: TRBJ2-7
clone_size: once
cdr3_aa: CASSVVNYEQYF
cdr3_nt: TGTGCCAGCAGTGTCGTGAACTACGAGCAGTACTTC

d_call: TRBD1
v_call: TRBV19
j_call: TRBJ2-3
clone_size: NA
cdr3_aa: CATSGTGGTDTQYF
cdr3_nt: TGTGCTACCTCGGGGACAGGAGGCACAGATACGCAGTATTTT

d_call: NA
v_call: TRBV14
j_call: TRBJ2-1
clone_size: NA
cdr3_aa: CASSQDWARWNEQFF
cdr3_nt: TGTGCCAGCAGCCAAGATTGGGCAAGGTGGAATGAGCAGTTCTTC

d_call: TRBD1
v_call: TRBV5-6
j_call: TRBJ2-6
clone_size: NA
cdr3_aa: CASTTGTVWSGANVLTF
cdr3_nt: TGTGCCAGCACCACCGGGACAGTCTGGTCTGGGGCCAACGTCCTGACTTTC

d_call: TRBD1
v_call: TRBV6-5
j_call: TRBJ1-1
clone_size: NA
cdr3_aa: CASIRDRWGGTEAFF
cdr3_nt: TGTGCCAGCATTCGGGACAGGTGGGGAGGCACTGAAGCTTTCTTT

d_call: TRBD2
v_call: TRBV6-6
j_call: TRBJ2-7
clone_size: NA
cdr3_aa: CASSASGTYEQYF
cdr3_nt: TGTGCCAGCTCTGCTAGCGGTACCTACGAGCAGTACTTC

d_call: TRBD2
v_call: TRBV7-2
j_call: TRBJ2-7
clone_size: NA
cdr3_aa: CASSLASSGRYEQYF
cdr3_nt: TGTGCCAGCAGCTTAGCCTCTAGCGGTCGTTACGAGCAGTACTTC

d_call: NA
v_call: TRBV5-1
j_call: TRBJ1-3
clone_size: NA
cdr3_aa: CASSLGDGAFSGNTIYF
cdr3_nt: TGCGCCAGCAGCTTGGGGGACGGGGCTTTTTCCGGAAACACCATATATTTT

d_call: NA
v_call: TRBV10-2
j_call: TRBJ2-3
clone_size: NA
cdr3_aa: CASSASRGDTQYF
cdr3_nt: TGCGCCAGCAGTGCATCCCGGGGGGATACGCAGTATTTT

d_call: NA
v_call: TRBV6-1
j_call: TRBJ2-2
clone_size: NA
cdr3_aa: CASSVDSPGLANTGELFF
cdr3_nt: TGTGCCAGCAGTGTCGATTCGCCGGGACTGGCGAACACCGGGGAGCTGTTTTTT

d_call: TRBD1
v_call: TRBV19
j_call: TRBJ2-1
clone_size: NA
cdr3_aa: CASSKGARNEQFF
cdr3_nt: TGTGCCAGTAGTAAGGGGGCGAGGAATGAGCAGTTCTTC

d_call: TRBD1
v_call: TRBV4-1
j_call: TRBJ1-3
clone_size: NA
cdr3_aa: CASSLRQGQGNTIYF
cdr3_nt: TGCGCCAGCAGCCTCAGACAGGGTCAGGGAAACACCATATATTTT

d_call: NA
v_call: TRBV5-4
j_call: TRBJ1-5
clone_size: NA
cdr3_aa: CASSFGKNQPQHF
cdr3_nt: TGTGCCAGCAGCTTCGGAAAGAATCAGCCCCAGCATTTT

d_call: TRBD1
v_call: TRBV5-1
j_call: TRBJ2-5
clone_size: once
cdr3_aa: CASSLTQGTGKQTQYF
cdr3_nt: TGCGCCAGCAGCTTGACTCAGGGGACAGGGAAACAGACCCAGTACTTC

d_call: TRBD2
v_call: TRBV18
j_call: TRBJ2-1
clone_size: once
cdr3_aa: CASLSGTNFYNEQFF
cdr3_nt: TGTGCCAGCTTGTCCGGGACTAACTTCTACAATGAGCAGTTCTTC

d_call: NA
v_call: TRBV5-6
j_call: TRBJ1-5
clone_size: medium-sized
cdr3_aa: CASSLALNQPQHF
cdr3_nt: TGTGCCAGCAGCTTGGCCCTAAATCAGCCCCAGCATTTT

d_call: NA
v_call: TRBV2
j_call: TRBJ2-5
clone_size: NA
cdr3_aa: CASSWTLGQETQYF
cdr3_nt: TGTGCCAGCAGTTGGACTCTAGGGCAAGAGACCCAGTACTTC

d_call: TRBD2
v_call: TRBV6-1
j_call: TRBJ2-1
clone_size: NA
cdr3_aa: CASSGNSGRAHNEQFF
cdr3_nt: TGTGCCAGCAGTGGTAATAGCGGGAGGGCCCACAATGAGCAGTTCTTC

d_call: NA
v_call: TRBV29-1
j_call: TRBJ2-5
clone_size: NA
cdr3_aa: CSGQGGMVTQYF
cdr3_nt: TGCAGCGGGCAGGGAGGAATGGTGACCCAGTACTTC

d_call: NA
v_call: TRBV30
j_call: TRBJ1-5
clone_size: NA
cdr3_aa: CAWSSGSNQPQHF
cdr3_nt: TGTGCCTGGAGCAGCGGAAGCAATCAGCCCCAGCATTTT

d_call: NA
v_call: TRBV6-5
j_call: TRBJ1-1
clone_size: NA
cdr3_aa: CASSLGGNTEAFF
cdr3_nt: TGTGCCAGCAGTTTAGGTGGGAACACTGAAGCTTTCTTT

d_call: NA
v_call: TRBV5-1
j_call: TRBJ2-3
clone_size: once
cdr3_aa: CASSLGSSRTDTQYF
cdr3_nt: TGCGCCAGCAGCTTGGGTAGCAGCCGCACAGATACGCAGTATTTT

d_call: TRBD1
v_call: TRBV19
j_call: TRBJ2-2
clone_size: NA
cdr3_aa: CASTRTGDTGELFF
cdr3_nt: TGTGCCAGTACAAGGACAGGTGACACCGGGGAGCTGTTTTTT

d_call: TRBD2
v_call: TRBV5-1
j_call: TRBJ2-4
clone_size: once
cdr3_aa: CASSPAQSGGAKNIQYF
cdr3_nt: TGCGCCAGCAGCCCGGCGCAGTCGGGGGGGGCCAAAAACATTCAGTACTTC

d_call: NA
v_call: TRBV5-5
j_call: TRBJ1-1
clone_size: few
cdr3_aa: CASSFRQMAMNTEAFF
cdr3_nt: TGTGCCAGCAGCTTTCGACAGATGGCCATGAACACTGAAGCTTTCTTT

d_call: NA
v_call: TRBV18
j_call: TRBJ2-2
clone_size: once
cdr3_aa: CASSPNLYGVSTGELFF
cdr3_nt: TGTGCCAGCTCACCGAATCTTTACGGGGTGAGCACCGGGGAGCTGTTTTTT

d_call: TRBD2
v_call: TRBV7-2
j_call: TRBJ2-4
clone_size: NA
cdr3_aa: CASSMTSGFGYF
cdr3_nt: TGTGCCAGCAGCATGACTAGCGGCTTTGGGTACTTC

d_call: TRBD2
v_call: TRBV11-1
j_call: TRBJ2-3
clone_size: NA
cdr3_aa: CASSLYSSGSADTQYF
cdr3_nt: TGTGCCAGCAGCTTATACAGTAGCGGGAGTGCAGATACGCAGTATTTT

d_call: NA
v_call: TRBV10-3
j_call: TRBJ1-4
clone_size: NA
cdr3_aa: CATSATNEKLFF
cdr3_nt: TGTGCCACCAGCGCAACTAATGAAAAACTGTTTTTT

d_call: TRBD1
v_call: TRBV9
j_call: TRBJ1-2
clone_size: NA
cdr3_aa: CASSPVSGQTNYGYTF
cdr3_nt: TGTGCCAGCAGCCCCGTCTCGGGACAGACTAACTATGGCTACACCTTC

d_call: NA
v_call: TRBV11-2
j_call: TRBJ1-3
clone_size: NA
cdr3_aa: CASSLPSDSSGNTIYF
cdr3_nt: TGTGCCAGCAGCTTACCGTCCGACAGCTCTGGAAACACCATATATTTT